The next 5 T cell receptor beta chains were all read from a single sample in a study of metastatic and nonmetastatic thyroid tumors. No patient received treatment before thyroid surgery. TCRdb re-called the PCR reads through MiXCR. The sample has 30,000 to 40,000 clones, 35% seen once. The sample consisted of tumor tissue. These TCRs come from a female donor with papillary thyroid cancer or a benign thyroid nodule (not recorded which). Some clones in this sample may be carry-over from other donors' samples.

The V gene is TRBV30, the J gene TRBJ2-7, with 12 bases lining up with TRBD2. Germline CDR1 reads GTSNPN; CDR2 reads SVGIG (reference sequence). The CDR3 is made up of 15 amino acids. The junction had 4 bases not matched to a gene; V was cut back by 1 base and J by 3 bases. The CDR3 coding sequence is TGTGCCTGGAGTGGCGGACTAGCGGGATACTACGAGCAGTACTTC. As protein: CAWSGGLAGYYEQYF.

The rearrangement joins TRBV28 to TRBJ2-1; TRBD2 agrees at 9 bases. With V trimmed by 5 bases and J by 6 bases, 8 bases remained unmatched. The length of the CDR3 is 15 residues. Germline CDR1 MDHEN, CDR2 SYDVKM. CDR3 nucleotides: TGTGCCAGCAGTGCCGGAGGGACTAGCAGCAATGAGCAGTTCTTC. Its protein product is CASSAGGTSSNEQFF.

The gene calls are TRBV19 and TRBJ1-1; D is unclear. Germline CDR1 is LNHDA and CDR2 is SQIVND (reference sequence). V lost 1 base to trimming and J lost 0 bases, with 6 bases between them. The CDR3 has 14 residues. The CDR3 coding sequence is TGTGCCAGTAGTATAGCCGGTTTGAACACTGAAGCTTTCTTT. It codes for CASSIAGLNTEAFF.

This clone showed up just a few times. The CDR3 sequence is CAISATGGTSSGGYTF. CDR3 nucleotide sequence: TGTGCCATCAGTGCGACAGGGGGCACCTCCTCGGGAGGCTACACCTTC. V and J are TRBV10-3 and TRBJ1-2, with 10 nucleotides matching TRBD1. With 4 bases clipped from V and 8 bases from J, the junction kept 13 bases outside the gene matches. CDR1 ENHRY and CDR2 SYGVKD come from the germline V gene. The CDR3 runs 16 residues.

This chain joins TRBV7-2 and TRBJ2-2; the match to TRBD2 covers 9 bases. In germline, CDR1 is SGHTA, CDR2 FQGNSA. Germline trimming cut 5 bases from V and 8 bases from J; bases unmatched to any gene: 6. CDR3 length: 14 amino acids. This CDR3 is CASSIPAGGGELFF. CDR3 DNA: TGTGCCAGCAGCATCCCAGCGGGAGGTGGGGAGCTGTTTTTT.